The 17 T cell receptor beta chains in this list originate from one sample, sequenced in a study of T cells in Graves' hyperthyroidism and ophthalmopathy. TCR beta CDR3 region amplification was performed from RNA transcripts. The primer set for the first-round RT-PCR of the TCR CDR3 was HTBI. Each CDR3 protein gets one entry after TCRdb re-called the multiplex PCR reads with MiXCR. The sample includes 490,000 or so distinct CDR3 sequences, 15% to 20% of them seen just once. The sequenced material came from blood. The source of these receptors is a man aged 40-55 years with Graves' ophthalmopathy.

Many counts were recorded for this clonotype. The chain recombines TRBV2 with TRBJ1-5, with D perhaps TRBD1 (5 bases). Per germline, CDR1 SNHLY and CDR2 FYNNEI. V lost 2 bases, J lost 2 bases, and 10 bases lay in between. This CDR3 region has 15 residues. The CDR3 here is CASSEPLGGNQPQHF. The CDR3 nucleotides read TGTGCCAGCAGTGAACCTCTGGGGGGCAATCAGCCCCAGCATTTT. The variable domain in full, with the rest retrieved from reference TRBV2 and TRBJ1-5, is EPEVTQTPSHQVTQMGQEVILRCVPISNHLYFYWYRQILGQKVEFLVSFYNNEISEKSEIFDDQFSVERPDGSNFTLKIRSTKLEDSAMYFCASSEPLGGNQPQHFGDGTRLSIL.

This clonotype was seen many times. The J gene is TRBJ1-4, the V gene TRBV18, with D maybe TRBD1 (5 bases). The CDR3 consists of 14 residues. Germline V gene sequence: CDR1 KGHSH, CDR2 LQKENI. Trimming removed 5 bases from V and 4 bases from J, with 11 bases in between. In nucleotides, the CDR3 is TGTGCCAGCTCAGCCGGGACGGATAATGAAAAACTGTTTTTT. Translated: CASSAGTDNEKLFF. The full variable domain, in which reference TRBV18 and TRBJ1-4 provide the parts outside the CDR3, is NAGVMQNPRHLVRRRGQEARLRCSPMKGHSHVYWYRQLPEEGLKFMVYLQKENIIDESGMPKERFSAEFPKEGPSILRIQQVVRGDSAAYFCASSAGTDNEKLFFGSGTQLSVL.

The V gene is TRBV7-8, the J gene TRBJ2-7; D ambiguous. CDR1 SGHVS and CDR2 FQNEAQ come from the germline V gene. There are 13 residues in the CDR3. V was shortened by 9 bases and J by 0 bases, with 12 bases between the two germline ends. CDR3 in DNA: TGTGCCAGTAAGTCAGCGAGCTCCTACGAGCAGTACTTC. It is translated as CASKSASSYEQYF.

CDR3 loop: CASISQGVGELFF. The CDR3 nucleotides read TGTGCCAGCATCTCGCAAGGTGTCGGGGAGCTGTTTTTT. This chain joins TRBV28 and TRBJ2-2; the D is unclear. V was trimmed by 7 bases and J by 7 bases, leaving 13 bases between them. CDR3 length: 13 residues. Germline V gene lookup returns CDR1 MDHEN and CDR2 SYDVKM.

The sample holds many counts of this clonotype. CDR3: CSARELLEYTDTQYF. The CDR3 DNA follows: TGCAGTGCTAGAGAGTTACTAGAGTATACAGATACGCAGTATTTT. The V gene is TRBV20-1, the J gene TRBJ2-3; a weak D match, TRBD2 (5 bases). Germline assignment: CDR1 DFQATT and CDR2 SNEGSKA (reference sequence). The CDR3 runs to 15 residues. Trimming took off 0 bases at V and 3 bases at J, with 13 bases between the two ends.

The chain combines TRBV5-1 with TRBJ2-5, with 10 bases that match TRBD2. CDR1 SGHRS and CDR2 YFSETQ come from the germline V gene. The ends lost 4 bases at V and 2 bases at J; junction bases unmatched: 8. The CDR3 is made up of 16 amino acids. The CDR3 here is CASSPVLAGGQETQYF. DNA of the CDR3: TGCGCCAGCAGCCCGGTTTTAGCGGGAGGTCAAGAGACCCAGTACTTC.

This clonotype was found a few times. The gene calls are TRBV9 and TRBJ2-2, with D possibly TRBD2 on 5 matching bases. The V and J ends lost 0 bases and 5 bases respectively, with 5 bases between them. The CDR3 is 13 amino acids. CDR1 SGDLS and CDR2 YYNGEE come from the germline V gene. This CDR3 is CASSVAGTGELFF. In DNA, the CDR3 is TGTGCCAGCAGCGTAGCGGGAACCGGGGAGCTGTTTTTT.

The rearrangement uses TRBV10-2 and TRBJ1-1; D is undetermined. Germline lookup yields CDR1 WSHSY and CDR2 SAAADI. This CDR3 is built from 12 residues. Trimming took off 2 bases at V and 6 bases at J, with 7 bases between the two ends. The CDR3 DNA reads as TGCGCCAGCAGTGAGCAATTGGCTGAAGCTTTCTTT. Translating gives CASSEQLAEAFF.

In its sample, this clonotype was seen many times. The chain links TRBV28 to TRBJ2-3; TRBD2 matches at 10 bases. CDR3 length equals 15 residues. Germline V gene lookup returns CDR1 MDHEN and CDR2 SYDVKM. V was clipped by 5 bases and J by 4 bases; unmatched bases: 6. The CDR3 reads CASSSPSGRADTQYF. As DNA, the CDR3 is TGTGCCAGCAGTAGCCCTAGCGGGAGAGCAGATACGCAGTATTTT.

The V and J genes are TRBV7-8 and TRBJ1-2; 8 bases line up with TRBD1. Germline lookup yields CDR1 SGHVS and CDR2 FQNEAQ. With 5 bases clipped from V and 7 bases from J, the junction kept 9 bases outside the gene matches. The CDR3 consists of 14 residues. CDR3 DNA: TGTGCCAGCAGCGTCACAGGGGGGAGTACTGGCTACACCTTC. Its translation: CASSVTGGSTGYTF.

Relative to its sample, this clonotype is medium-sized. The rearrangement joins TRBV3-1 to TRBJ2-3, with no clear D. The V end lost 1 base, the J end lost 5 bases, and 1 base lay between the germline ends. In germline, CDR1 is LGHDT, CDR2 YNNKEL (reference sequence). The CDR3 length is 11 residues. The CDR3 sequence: CASSQGDTQYF. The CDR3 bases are TGTGCCAGCAGCCAAGGAGATACGCAGTATTTT.

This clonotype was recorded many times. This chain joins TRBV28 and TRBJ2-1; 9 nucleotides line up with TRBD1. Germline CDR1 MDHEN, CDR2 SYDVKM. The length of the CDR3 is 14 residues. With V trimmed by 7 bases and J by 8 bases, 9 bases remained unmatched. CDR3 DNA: TGTGCCAGCAAACTCGGACAGGGGAGGTATGAGCAGTTCTTC. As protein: CASKLGQGRYEQFF.

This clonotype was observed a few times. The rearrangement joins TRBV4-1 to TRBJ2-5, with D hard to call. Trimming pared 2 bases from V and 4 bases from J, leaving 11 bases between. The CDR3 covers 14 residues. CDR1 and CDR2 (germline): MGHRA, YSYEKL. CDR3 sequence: CASSQPAGPETQYF. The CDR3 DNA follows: TGCGCCAGCAGCCAACCCGCAGGCCCAGAGACCCAGTACTTC.

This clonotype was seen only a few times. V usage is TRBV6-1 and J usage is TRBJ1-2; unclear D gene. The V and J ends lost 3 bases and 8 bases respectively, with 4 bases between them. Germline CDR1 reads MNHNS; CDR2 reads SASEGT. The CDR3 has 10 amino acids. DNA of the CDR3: TGTGCCAGCAGTGACTTAGGCTACACCTTC. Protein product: CASSDLGYTF.

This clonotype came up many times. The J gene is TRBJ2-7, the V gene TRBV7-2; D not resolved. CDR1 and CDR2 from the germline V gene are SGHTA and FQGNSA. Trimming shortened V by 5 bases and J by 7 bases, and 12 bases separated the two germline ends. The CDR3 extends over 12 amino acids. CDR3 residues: CASSPPSREQYF. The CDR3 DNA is TGTGCCAGCAGCCCTCCTTCTAGGGAGCAGTACTTC.

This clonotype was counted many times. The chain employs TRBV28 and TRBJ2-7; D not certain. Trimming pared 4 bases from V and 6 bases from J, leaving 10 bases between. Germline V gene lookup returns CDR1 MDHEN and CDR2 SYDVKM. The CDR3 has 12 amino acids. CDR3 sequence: CASSSAAIEQYF. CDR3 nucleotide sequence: TGTGCCAGCAGTTCGGCGGCTATCGAGCAGTACTTC.

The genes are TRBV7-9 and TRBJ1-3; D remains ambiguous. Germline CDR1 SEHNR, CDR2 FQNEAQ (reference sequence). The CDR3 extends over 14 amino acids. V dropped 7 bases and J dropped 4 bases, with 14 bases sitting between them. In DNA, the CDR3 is TGTGCCAGCAAACCGATGGTGGTAGGAAACACCATATATTTT. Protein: CASKPMVVGNTIYF.